The 11 T cell receptor beta chains listed next were all sequenced from one sample in a study of regulatory T cells in long-lasting Graves disease. The authors built TCR beta libraries using iRepertoire HTBI primers and Arm-PCR of CDR3 regions. Using its own MiXCR run on the multiplex PCR reads, TCRdb lists one record per CDR3 protein. The sample contains 580,000 or so distinct CDR3 sequences, 16% of which appear only once. The time point here: newly diagnosed GD, antithyroid drugs for less than 3 months. After RNA was extracted from PBMCs, the TCR library was made from it. A further study also used this sample, focusing on T cells in Graves' hyperthyroidism and ophthalmopathy.

Here the sequenced sample was peripheral blood mononuclear cells (PBMCs), taken at new diagnosis, from a patient treated with antithyroid drugs. These receptors were taken from a man younger than 35 with Graves disease.

The chain recombines TRBV20-1 with TRBJ2-3, with 8 bases fitting TRBD1. This CDR3 spans 15 amino acids. Germline CDR1 DFQATT, CDR2 SNEGSKA (reference sequence). V lost 5 bases to trimming and J lost 2 bases; unmatched junction nucleotides: 9. CDR3 residues: CSAPSRTGYTDTQYF. CDR3 DNA: TGCAGTGCTCCGTCCAGGACAGGGTACACAGATACGCAGTATTTT.

This clonotype was picked up many times. The chain combines TRBV12-3 or TRBV12-4 with TRBJ2-6; D call uncertain. V lost 3 bases and J 4 bases, leaving 10 bases between the germline ends. The CDR3 contains 15 residues. CDR3 sequence: CASSFRLGGANVLTF. CDR3 in DNA: TGTGCCAGCAGTTTTCGGCTCGGGGGGGCCAACGTCCTGACTTTC.

Details on this clonotype: The likely explanation is a read error, given a far larger clone one base away. The gene calls are TRBV12-3 or TRBV12-4 and TRBJ2-3, with a weak D call TRBD1 (5 bases). The end of the DNA fits TRBJ2-1 better, so the J call may be wrong. There are 16 residues in the CDR3. CDR3 region: CVSIPRQAQGSNEQFF. The DNA for the CDR3 is TGTGTCAGCATCCCTCGGCAGGCCCAGGGCTCCAATGAGCAGTTCTTC.

The chain recombines TRBV20-1 with TRBJ2-3, with TRBD2 identical over 7 bases. Germline V gene sequence: CDR1 DFQATT, CDR2 SNEGSKA (reference sequence). The CDR3 has 14 residues. The V segment lost 1 base and the J segment 3 bases; nucleotides outside the gene matches: 4. The CDR3 loop reads CSARVGGRTDTQYF. The CDR3 DNA reads TGCAGTGCTAGAGTGGGAGGGCGAACAGATACGCAGTATTTT.

The chain links TRBV5-1 to TRBJ1-1, with a tentative D call TRBD1 (5 bases). Between the trimmed V and J ends, which lost 5 bases and 4 bases, there was a span of 15 bases. CDR3 size: 14 residues. Germline-derived CDR1 and CDR2 are SGHRS and YFSETQ. The CDR3 DNA sequence: TGCGCCAGCAGTTGGGGCGCGGGGATCACTGAAGCTTTCTTT. Translating it yields CASSWGAGITEAFF.

CDR3 sequence: CSAKLRLAGGPSNTQYF. CDR3 sequence (DNA): TGCAGTGCTAAACTGCGGCTAGCGGGAGGGCCATCAAATACGCAGTATTTT. The gene calls are TRBV20-1 and TRBJ2-3; TRBD2 matches at 12 bases. This CDR3 has 17 residues. CDR1 and CDR2 from the germline V gene are DFQATT and SNEGSKA (reference sequence). V lost 4 bases and J lost 7; bases outside the gene matches: 15.

This chain uses TRBV7-2 with TRBJ2-5; no clear D gene. V dropped 1 base and J dropped 3 bases, with 6 bases sitting between them. Germline CDR1 and CDR2: SGHTA and FQGNSA. This CDR3 region has 13 residues. Here the CDR3 DNA reads TGTGCCAGCAGCTTAGGAAATAAAGAGACCCAGTACTTC. Translating it yields CASSLGNKETQYF.

There are many counts of this clonotype. The V gene is TRBV6-1, the J gene TRBJ1-2; unclear D gene. The V end lost 3 bases, the J end lost 4 bases, and 18 bases lay between the germline ends. CDR1 is MNHNS and CDR2 is SASEGT in the germline V gene. The CDR3 has 16 amino acids. The CDR3 loop reads CASSESRATALYGYTF. The CDR3 nucleotides read TGTGCCAGCAGTGAGTCCCGTGCCACCGCCCTCTATGGCTACACCTTC.

About this clonotype: A much larger clone sits a single nucleotide away, making a read error possible. The chain couples TRBV20-1 to TRBJ2-1; no clear D. This CDR3 is 12 amino acids long. V lost 5 bases, J lost 6 bases, and 11 bases lay in between. Germline values: CDR1 DFQATT, CDR2 SNEGSKA (reference sequence). The CDR3 DNA reads TGCAGTGCTGGGCGGCGGCTCAATGAGCAGTTCTTC. Amino acid sequence: CSAGRRLNEQFF.

This clonotype was found many times. V usage is TRBV7-8 and J usage is TRBJ2-1; possible D gene TRBD2, 6 bases. V was cut by 2 bases and J by 6 bases, with 26 bases left in between. This CDR3 is built from 19 residues. Germline CDR1 SGHVS, CDR2 FQNEAQ. CDR3 region: CASSLRAGPGEGFSNEQFF. CDR3 nucleotides: TGTGCCAGCAGCTTACGGGCGGGGCCGGGTGAGGGGTTCTCCAATGAGCAGTTCTTC.

The chain couples TRBV20-1 to TRBJ2-1; 12 bases fit TRBD2. This CDR3 spans 16 amino acids. Germline V gene sequence: CDR1 DFQATT, CDR2 SNEGSKA (reference sequence). V shed 5 bases and J 8 bases; nucleotides not matched to a gene: 13. Here the CDR3 DNA reads TGCAGTGCTGAAAAGACTAGCGGGAGTAGGAAGGATGAGCAGTTCTTC. Translating gives CSAEKTSGSRKDEQFF.